A selection of T cell receptor beta chains follows, all from one sample in a study of sequential checkpoint blockade in melanoma. The repertoire was sequenced with immunoSEQ multiplex PCR; TCRdb's copy has only in-frame clones and lacks some. The table shows about 11,000 clones, with nearly 80% occurring only once. The sequencing here drew on CD8+ T cells sorted from blood (inferred from file names), taken from a patient given nivolumab and ipilimumab in sequence. These receptors were obtained from a human donor with melanoma. The CDR3 runs from the conserved cysteine through the conserved F or W. Fields, in order: J gene, D gene, V gene, clone size, CDR3 protein, CDR3 DNA. A D gene is named only where the DNA matches it firmly. Not every row has a clone size; where given, it reads once, few, many or a size class.

TRBJ1-1 | . | TRBV29-1 | . | CSVVPGTEAFF | TGCAGCGTTGTCCCGGGGACTGAAGCTTTCTTT
TRBJ2-2 | TRBD1 | TRBV29-1 | . | CSVGQGGNTGELFF | TGCAGCGTTGGACAGGGTGGGAATACCGGGGAGCTGTTTTTT
TRBJ1-1 | TRBD1 | TRBV18 | . | CASSLTGTGKPTEAFF | TGTGCCAGCTCGCTCACCGGGACAGGGAAGCCCACTGAAGCTTTCTTT
TRBJ1-1 | . | TRBV25-1 | . | CASTIGNTEAFF | TGTGCCAGCACCATCGGGAACACTGAAGCTTTCTTT
TRBJ2-7 | . | TRBV6-6 | . | CASRPWGEPHEQHF | TGTGCCAGCAGGCCTTGGGGGGAGCCCCACGAGCAGCACTTC
TRBJ2-1 | TRBD2 | TRBV7-9 | . | CASSIAGGGNEQFF | TGTGCCAGCAGCATAGCGGGGGGTGGTAATGAGCAGTTCTTC
TRBJ1-1 | . | TRBV7-9 | . | CASSLWELEAFF | TGTGCCAGCAGCTTATGGGAGCTTGAAGCTTTCTTT
TRBJ2-2 | TRBD1 | TRBV9 | . | CASSGPGTGNTGELFF | TGTGCCAGCAGCGGTCCCGGGACAGGGAACACCGGGGAGCTGTTTTTT
TRBJ2-4 | . | TRBV7-9 | once | CASSSNLQGTKNIQYF | TGTGCCAGCAGCTCAAACCTCCAGGGTACCAAAAACATTCAGTACTTC
TRBJ2-7 | . | TRBV21-1 | . | CASSKVAGPYEQYF | TGTGCCAGCAGCAAAGTGGCGGGTCCCTACGAGCAGTACTTC
TRBJ2-7 | TRBD1 | TRBV6-5 | . | CASWTGGVEQYF | TGTGCCAGCTGGACAGGGGGCGTCGAGCAGTACTTC
TRBJ2-7 | . | TRBV30 | medium-sized | CAWRTGLLYEQYF | TGTGCCTGGAGGACGGGACTCCTCTACGAGCAGTACTTC
TRBJ1-2 | TRBD1 | TRBV2 | . | CASSEGQGSDYGYTF | TGTGCCAGCAGTGAAGGACAGGGTAGTGACTATGGCTACACCTTC
TRBJ2-1 | . | TRBV6-1 | . | CASSEAIPSYNEQFF | TGTGCCAGCAGTGAGGCAATACCCTCCTACAATGAGCAGTTCTTC
TRBJ1-3 | TRBD1 | TRBV4-1 | . | CASSQDRYRGSGNTIYF | TGCGCCAGCAGCCAAGATCGGTACAGGGGGTCTGGAAACACCATATATTTT
TRBJ1-5 | TRBD1 | TRBV19 | . | CASSPTGNTKPQHF | TGTGCCAGTAGCCCGACAGGGAATACCAAGCCCCAGCATTTT
TRBJ2-1 | TRBD2 | TRBV27 | . | CASSLGASGWNEQFF | TGTGCCAGCAGTTTAGGGGCTAGCGGGTGGAATGAGCAGTTCTTC
TRBJ2-3 | TRBD2 | TRBV6-4 | . | CASSELAGDSTDTQYF | TGTGCCAGCAGTGAGTTGGCGGGGGATAGCACAGATACGCAGTATTTT
TRBJ1-5 | . | TRBV6-5 | few | CASRRSQGAGWPQHF | TGTGCCAGCAGACGCTCACAGGGAGCCGGGTGGCCCCAGCATTTT
TRBJ2-3 | TRBD2 | TRBV11-1 | . | CASSLGLAGGPDTQYF | TGTGCCAGCAGCTTAGGACTAGCGGGGGGGCCAGATACGCAGTATTTT
TRBJ2-1 | TRBD2 | TRBV15 | . | CATSWGGNPYNEQFF | TGTGCCACCAGCTGGGGGGGGAACCCGTACAATGAGCAGTTCTTC
TRBJ1-1 | . | TRBV5-4 | . | CASSRPGGRTEAFF | TGTGCCAGCAGCAGACCGGGGGGCAGGACTGAAGCTTTCTTT
TRBJ2-3 | . | TRBV4-3 | . | CASSQGLGRLTDTDTQYF | TGCGCCAGCAGCCAAGGGTTAGGGAGGCTCACAGACACAGATACGCAGTATTTT
TRBJ1-2 | TRBD1 | TRBV7-9 | medium-sized | CASSLAGTGEEGYTF | TGTGCCAGCAGCTTAGCGGGGACAGGGGAGGAGGGCTACACCTTC
TRBJ2-7 | . | TRBV13 | once | CASSGSLEQYF | TGTGCCAGCAGCGGGAGCCTCGAGCAGTACTTC
TRBJ1-6 | TRBD1 | TRBV6-1 | . | CASSEGTGLGSPLHF | TGTGCCAGCAGTGAAGGGACAGGGCTGGGATCACCCCTCCACTTT
TRBJ2-1 | . | TRBV6-4 | . | CASSLSGTGGNEQFF | TGTGCCAGCAGTCTCTCCGGGACCGGGGGAAATGAGCAGTTCTTC
TRBJ2-1 | TRBD2 | TRBV7-9 | . | CASRLAGLYEQFF | TGTGCCAGTCGACTAGCGGGACTCTATGAGCAGTTCTTC
TRBJ1-4 | TRBD1 | TRBV15 | . | CATSRGDSDLNEKLFF | TGTGCCACCAGCAGGGGGGACAGTGACCTTAATGAAAAACTGTTTTTT
TRBJ2-3 | . | TRBV9 | medium-sized | CASSAGLHIADDTQYF | TGTGCCAGCAGCGCTGGTCTTCACATAGCGGACGATACGCAGTATTTT
TRBJ2-7 | . | TRBV4-1 | . | CASSQDFRQAYEQYF | TGCGCCAGCAGCCAAGATTTTAGGCAGGCCTACGAGCAGTACTTC
TRBJ1-2 | TRBD1 | TRBV7-9 | . | CASSSGTEFPNYGYTF | TGTGCCAGCAGCTCGGGGACAGAGTTTCCTAACTATGGCTACACCTTC
TRBJ2-1 | . | TRBV13 | . | CASSPTVYNEQFF | TGTGCCAGCAGCCCGACTGTTTACAATGAGCAGTTCTTC
TRBJ1-3 | . | TRBV25-1 | . | CASSASNTIYF | TGTGCCAGCAGTGCGTCAAACACCATATATTTT
TRBJ1-3 | . | TRBV7-9 | few | CASSFFTAGNTIYF | TGTGCCAGCAGCTTCTTCACAGCTGGAAACACCATATATTTT
TRBJ1-4 | TRBD1 | TRBV2 | . | CASSEAWGSGRGPAEKLFF | TGTGCCAGCAGTGAAGCATGGGGGAGTGGCAGGGGGCCGGCGGAAAAACTGTTTTTT
TRBJ2-1 | TRBD2 | TRBV27 | . | CASSRERGMYNEQFF | TGTGCCAGCAGTCGAGAGCGGGGGATGTACAATGAGCAGTTCTTC
TRBJ2-5 | . | TRBV5-1 | . | CASSHGDYQETQYF | TGCGCCAGCAGCCACGGGGACTACCAAGAGACCCAGTACTTC
TRBJ1-1 | . | TRBV29-1 | . | CSVSESNTEAFF | TGCAGCGTTTCGGAGTCGAACACTGAAGCTTTCTTT
TRBJ2-7 | . | TRBV29-1 | . | CSVERDYEQYF | TGCAGCGTTGAGAGGGATTACGAGCAGTACTTC
TRBJ2-7 | TRBD1 | TRBV9 | . | CASSESGTGAYEQYF | TGTGCCAGCAGCGAATCCGGGACAGGGGCCTACGAGCAGTACTTC
TRBJ1-5 | . | TRBV9 | . | CASSLGGGGGQPQHF | TGTGCCAGCTCCCTAGGGGGGGGAGGGGGTCAGCCCCAGCATTTT
TRBJ1-2 | . | TRBV27 | . | CASITYREGGYTF | TGTGCCAGCATCACCTACAGGGAAGGAGGCTACACCTTC
TRBJ2-7 | TRBD1 | TRBV11-2 | . | CASSHRDRQGNEQYF | TGTGCCAGCAGCCATAGGGATAGACAGGGCAACGAGCAGTACTTC
TRBJ2-3 | . | TRBV6-4 | . | CASAERSTDTQYF | TGTGCCAGCGCTGAGCGGAGCACAGATACGCAGTATTTT
TRBJ2-1 | . | TRBV5-1 | . | CASSPPTGFNEQFF | TGCGCCAGCAGCCCTCCTACAGGGTTCAATGAGCAGTTCTTC
TRBJ1-2 | TRBD1 | TRBV6-4 | . | CASSDSTGDGYTF | TGTGCCAGCAGTGACTCGACAGGGGATGGCTACACCTTC
TRBJ2-1 | TRBD2 | TRBV6-1 | . | CATLAGGNEQFF | TGTGCCACCCTAGCGGGGGGGAATGAGCAGTTCTTC
TRBJ2-7 | TRBD2 | TRBV11-2 | . | CASSLNGEGDEQYF | TGTGCCAGCAGCTTGAACGGGGAGGGTGACGAGCAGTACTTC
TRBJ2-5 | TRBD2 | TRBV7-8 | . | CASSLAPTSGETQYF | TGTGCCAGCAGCTTAGCTCCGACTAGCGGAGAGACCCAGTACTTC
TRBJ2-2 | . | TRBV30 | . | CAWSVHMNTGELFF | TGTGCCTGGAGTGTACACATGAACACCGGGGAGCTGTTTTTT
TRBJ2-1 | TRBD2 | TRBV4-2 | . | CASSQDPAGANEQFF | TGTGCCAGCAGCCAAGATCCCGCGGGAGCAAATGAGCAGTTCTTC
TRBJ2-7 | . | TRBV6-1 | . | CASSEGQGPDEQYF | TGTGCCAGCAGTGAAGGGCAGGGTCCTGACGAGCAGTACTTC
TRBJ2-7 | TRBD2 | TRBV7-9 | . | CASSLASASGYSYEQYF | TGTGCCAGCAGCTTAGCTTCAGCTAGCGGGTACTCCTACGAGCAGTACTTC
TRBJ2-7 | . | TRBV6-5 | . | CASSATRSYEQYF | TGTGCCAGCAGCGCCACCAGGTCATACGAGCAGTACTTC
TRBJ2-5 | . | TRBV14 | once | CASSHGSSLIRETQYF | TGTGCCAGCAGCCACGGCTCTAGTTTAATCCGAGAGACCCAGTACTTC
TRBJ1-4 | . | TRBV25-1 | . | CASSTRWGGDEKLFF | TGTGCCAGCAGTACCCGTTGGGGGGGCGATGAAAAACTGTTTTTT
TRBJ1-2 | . | TRBV5-4 | . | CASSQEEMTNYGYTF | TGTGCCAGCAGCCAAGAGGAAATGACTAACTATGGCTACACCTTC
TRBJ2-7 | TRBD1 | TRBV28 | . | CASSFHRGPYEQYF | TGTGCCAGCAGTTTTCACAGGGGGCCCTACGAGCAGTACTTC